These 8 T cell receptor beta chains came from one sample sequenced in a study of tumor-infiltrating lymphocytes in primary liver carcinoma. Each 20-30 mg portion of unsorted bulk tissue served as the source for co-extraction of RNA and DNA. With a constant-region primer, TCR beta cDNA was made from roughly 500 ng of total RNA. TCR beta libraries came from three nested multiplex PCR rounds using slightly modified ARM-PCR. Both of the initial two PCR rounds ran for nine to eleven cycles and employed TRBV1-TRBV30 forward primers alongside a C-beta reverse primer. TCRdb recomputed calls from the multiplex PCR reads with MiXCR, one row per CDR3 protein. The sample has 55,000 to 70,000 distinct CDR3 sequences; less than 75% are singletons. The sample comprised liver tumor tissue from sampling region 2. The subset here: tumor region T2, inferior pole. The receptor set was obtained from a middle-aged man with primary liver carcinoma and hepatitis B virus infection.

With regard to this clonotype: The junction does not match germline at one end; this may be a read error. This chain joins TRBV6-5 and TRBJ2-3, with 8 bases aligning to TRBD2. This CDR3 comprises 15 residues. CDR1 MNHEY and CDR2 SVGAGI come from the germline V gene. The CDR3 protein is CTSNPSGSGTDTQYF. As DNA, the CDR3 is TGTACCAGCAACCCTAGCGGGTCTGGGACAGATACGCAGTATTTT.

As concerns this clonotype: The CDR3 does not close with the conserved phenylalanine or tryptophan, likely indicating a read error. V gene TRBV6-2 or TRBV6-3 combines with J gene TRBJ2-6; D call uncertain. The CDR3 totals 16 residues. CDR1 is MNHEY and CDR2 is SVGEGT in the germline V gene. V was trimmed by 7 bases and J by 4 bases, leaving 17 bases between them. Written as DNA, the CDR3 is TGTGCCAGCAAGGGCAGGTTTCCTTCAGGGGCCAACGTCCTGACTCTC. Its protein product is CASKGRFPSGANVLTL.

As to this clonotype: The junction and the germline gene differ at one end; a read error may be behind it. The genes are TRBV10-3 and TRBJ1-5; D remains unclear. The CDR3 is 14 amino acids. Germline V gene lookup returns CDR1 ENHRY and CDR2 SYGVKD. CDR3 protein: CAIGEYEGDLPQHF. For the CDR3, the DNA is TGTGCCATCGGTGAGTATGAGGGCGATCTGCCCCAACATTTT.

The chain employs TRBV5-1 and TRBJ2-2; 7 bases agree with TRBD2. The CDR3 extends over 15 amino acids. Unmatched junction bases numbered 8, after V lost 5 bases and J lost 4 bases. Germline V gene sequence: CDR1 SGHRS, CDR2 YFSETQ. CDR3 in DNA: TGCGCCAGCAGAGGGCCGGGAGGCCTCACCGGGGAGCTGTTTTTT. It specifies CASRGPGGLTGELFF.

On this clonotype itself: Germline and junction disagree at one end, which may indicate a read error. The rearrangement joins TRBV29-1 to TRBJ2-7; D might be TRBD2 (6 bases). This CDR3 region has 12 residues. Germline V CDR1 and CDR2: SQVTM, ANQGSEA. This CDR3 reads CSIRRASGEQYF. In DNA form, the CDR3 reads TGCAGCATCAGGAGGGCCTCGGGGGAGCAATACTTC.

A word on this clonotype: The CDR3 does not close with the conserved phenylalanine or tryptophan, likely indicating a read error. V gene TRBV11-1 combines with J gene TRBJ2-3; perhaps TRBD1 as D (6 bases). Germline V gene data show CDR1 as SGHAT and CDR2 as FQDESV (reference sequence). The CDR3 totals 15 residues. The germline V and J ends were trimmed by 5 bases and 3 bases, with 15 bases remaining between them. The CDR3, as DNA: TGTGCCAGCAGCGAAGGCAGGGGTTCGACAGATACGCAGTATCTT. Protein sequence: CASSEGRGSTDTQYL.

This chain connects TRBV7-2 to TRBJ2-7, with 9 positions matching TRBD2. V lost 0 bases to trimming and J lost 4 bases; unmatched junction nucleotides: 4. Germline CDR1 reads SGHTA; CDR2 reads FQGNSA. This CDR3 comprises 15 residues. The CDR3: CASSLASGSSYEQYF. The CDR3 DNA sequence: TGTGCCAGCAGCTTAGCTAGCGGGAGTAGTTACGAGCAGTACTTC. Full variable domain (missing parts from reference TRBV7-2 and TRBJ2-7): GAGVSQSPSNKVTEKGKDVELRCDPISGHTALYWYRQSLGQGLEFLIYFQGNSAPDKSGLPSDRFSAERTGGSVSTLTIQRTQQEDSAVYLCASSLASGSSYEQYFGPGTRLTVT.

The V gene is TRBV11-1, the J gene TRBJ1-6, with D perhaps matching TRBD1 (5 bases). The CDR3 totals 13 residues. V dropped 5 bases and J dropped 9 bases, with 11 bases sitting between them. Per germline, CDR1 SGHAT and CDR2 FQDESV (reference sequence). CDR3 region: CASSRTTVSPLHF. CDR3 coding DNA: TGTGCCAGCAGCCGGACAACGGTTTCACCCCTCCACTTT.